These T cell receptor beta chains were read from a single sample in a study of control samples from healthy donors and cancer patients. The table came from immunoSEQ multiplex PCR; TCRdb's copy has only in-frame clones and leaves some out. The sample records 170,000 or so clones, approximately 95% being singletons. Sequenced: blood. These receptors were collected from a man younger than 35 in good health. Both conserved end residues are part of each CDR3. Size is omitted from some rows. Given values are once, few, many or a class for expanded clones.

j_gene | abundance | v_gene | CDR3aa
TRBJ1-2 | . | TRBV2 | CASSAGTARGGYTF
TRBJ1-1 | . | TRBV2 | CASIRPGTVAGDTEAFF
TRBJ2-5 | . | TRBV30 | CAWGQNQETQYF
TRBJ2-6 | once | TRBV2 | CASSRSWGEFGANVLTF
TRBJ2-7 | . | TRBV28 | CASSLQGYEQYF
TRBJ2-5 | once | TRBV5-1 | CASSLGSTQETQYF
TRBJ2-4 | . | TRBV21-1 | CASSKPPRGRDKNIQYF
TRBJ1-4 | few | TRBV4-1 | CASSLNSGVSYEKLFF
TRBJ2-7 | . | TRBV7-9 | CASSSDWSSYEQYF
TRBJ2-7 | . | TRBV7-2 | CASSSTGTGLYSYEQYF
TRBJ1-5 | . | TRBV7-2 | CASSPKGGQPQHF
TRBJ2-7 | . | TRBV6-4 | CASTQGDSLTARQYF
TRBJ1-1 | . | TRBV2 | CASSATGGSTEAFF
TRBJ2-7 | . | TRBV7-9 | CASMRGTSHEQYF
TRBJ1-2 | . | TRBV24-1 | CATSDTWVGFVGYTF
TRBJ1-2 | . | TRBV29-1 | CSVEGVEGANYGYTF
TRBJ2-3 | few | TRBV7-9 | CASRPGQGDTQYF
TRBJ1-2 | once | TRBV5-1 | CASSLEQGEDYGYTF
TRBJ1-2 | . | TRBV9 | CASSGNPGGRRDYGYTF
TRBJ1-1 | . | TRBV27 | CASSISPTTEAFF
TRBJ1-1 | . | TRBV19 | CAARVGGGGTEAFF
TRBJ2-7 | . | TRBV2 | CASSHPDIPYEQYF
TRBJ2-5 | . | TRBV5-4 | CASSRGEGPQETQYF
TRBJ2-3 | . | TRBV6-1 | CASSERGERGDTQYF
TRBJ1-3 | . | TRBV21-1 | CASITRGGSGNTIYF
TRBJ1-3 | . | TRBV6-5 | CASSWTGGGNTIYF
TRBJ2-2 | . | TRBV6-5 | CATAWRAGTGELFF
TRBJ2-5 | . | TRBV14 | CASSPGLDEETQYF
TRBJ2-1 | . | TRBV6-4 | CASGRGAANEQFF
TRBJ2-3 | . | TRBV15 | CATSPNSRDTQYF
TRBJ2-2 | . | TRBV18 | CASSPPGDRDGGELFF
TRBJ2-7 | once | TRBV14 | CASAGTGGGEQYF
TRBJ2-7 | . | TRBV6-2/TRBV6-3 | CASSGLAGLTSYEQYF
TRBJ1-6 | . | TRBV7-2 | CASSLQGLGNSPLHF
TRBJ1-3 | once | TRBV5-8 | CASSSDRVPGNTIYF
TRBJ2-7 | . | TRBV2 | CASNPADSPSQYF
TRBJ1-3 | . | TRBV30 | CACPEGADGNTIYF
TRBJ1-1 | . | TRBV7-3 | CASSSPGSAEAFF
TRBJ2-3 | . | TRBV19 | CASSLWGGTQYF
TRBJ1-1 | once | TRBV19 | CASSMSGGDRAFF
TRBJ2-1 | once | TRBV19 | CASSILTSGGYNEQFF
TRBJ2-3 | once | TRBV9 | CASSPGGAKDTQYF
TRBJ1-3 | . | TRBV3-1/TRBV3-2 | CASSQSSGNTIYF
TRBJ2-7 | . | TRBV14 | CASSQARQGQQYF
TRBJ2-7 | . | TRBV14 | CASSQDASGGTYEQYF
TRBJ2-3 | . | TRBV10-3 | CAISWDRGTDTQYF